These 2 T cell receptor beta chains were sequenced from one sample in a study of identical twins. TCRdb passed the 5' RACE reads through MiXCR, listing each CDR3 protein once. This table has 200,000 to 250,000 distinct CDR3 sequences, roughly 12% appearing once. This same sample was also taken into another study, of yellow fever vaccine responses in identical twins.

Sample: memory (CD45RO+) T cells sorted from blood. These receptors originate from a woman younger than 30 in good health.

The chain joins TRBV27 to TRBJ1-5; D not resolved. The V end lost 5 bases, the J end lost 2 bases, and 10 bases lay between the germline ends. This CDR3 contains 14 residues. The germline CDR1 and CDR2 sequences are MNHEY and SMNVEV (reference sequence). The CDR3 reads CASSIWGRNQPQHF. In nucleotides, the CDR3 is TGTGCCAGCAGTATCTGGGGTCGCAATCAGCCCCAGCATTTT.

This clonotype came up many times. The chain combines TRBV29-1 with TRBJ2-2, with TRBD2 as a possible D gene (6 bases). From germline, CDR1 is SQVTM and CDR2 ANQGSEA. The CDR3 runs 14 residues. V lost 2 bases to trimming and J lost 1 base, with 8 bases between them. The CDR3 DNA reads TGCAGCGTTGAATGGGGGGAGAACACCGGGGAGCTGTTTTTT. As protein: CSVEWGENTGELFF.